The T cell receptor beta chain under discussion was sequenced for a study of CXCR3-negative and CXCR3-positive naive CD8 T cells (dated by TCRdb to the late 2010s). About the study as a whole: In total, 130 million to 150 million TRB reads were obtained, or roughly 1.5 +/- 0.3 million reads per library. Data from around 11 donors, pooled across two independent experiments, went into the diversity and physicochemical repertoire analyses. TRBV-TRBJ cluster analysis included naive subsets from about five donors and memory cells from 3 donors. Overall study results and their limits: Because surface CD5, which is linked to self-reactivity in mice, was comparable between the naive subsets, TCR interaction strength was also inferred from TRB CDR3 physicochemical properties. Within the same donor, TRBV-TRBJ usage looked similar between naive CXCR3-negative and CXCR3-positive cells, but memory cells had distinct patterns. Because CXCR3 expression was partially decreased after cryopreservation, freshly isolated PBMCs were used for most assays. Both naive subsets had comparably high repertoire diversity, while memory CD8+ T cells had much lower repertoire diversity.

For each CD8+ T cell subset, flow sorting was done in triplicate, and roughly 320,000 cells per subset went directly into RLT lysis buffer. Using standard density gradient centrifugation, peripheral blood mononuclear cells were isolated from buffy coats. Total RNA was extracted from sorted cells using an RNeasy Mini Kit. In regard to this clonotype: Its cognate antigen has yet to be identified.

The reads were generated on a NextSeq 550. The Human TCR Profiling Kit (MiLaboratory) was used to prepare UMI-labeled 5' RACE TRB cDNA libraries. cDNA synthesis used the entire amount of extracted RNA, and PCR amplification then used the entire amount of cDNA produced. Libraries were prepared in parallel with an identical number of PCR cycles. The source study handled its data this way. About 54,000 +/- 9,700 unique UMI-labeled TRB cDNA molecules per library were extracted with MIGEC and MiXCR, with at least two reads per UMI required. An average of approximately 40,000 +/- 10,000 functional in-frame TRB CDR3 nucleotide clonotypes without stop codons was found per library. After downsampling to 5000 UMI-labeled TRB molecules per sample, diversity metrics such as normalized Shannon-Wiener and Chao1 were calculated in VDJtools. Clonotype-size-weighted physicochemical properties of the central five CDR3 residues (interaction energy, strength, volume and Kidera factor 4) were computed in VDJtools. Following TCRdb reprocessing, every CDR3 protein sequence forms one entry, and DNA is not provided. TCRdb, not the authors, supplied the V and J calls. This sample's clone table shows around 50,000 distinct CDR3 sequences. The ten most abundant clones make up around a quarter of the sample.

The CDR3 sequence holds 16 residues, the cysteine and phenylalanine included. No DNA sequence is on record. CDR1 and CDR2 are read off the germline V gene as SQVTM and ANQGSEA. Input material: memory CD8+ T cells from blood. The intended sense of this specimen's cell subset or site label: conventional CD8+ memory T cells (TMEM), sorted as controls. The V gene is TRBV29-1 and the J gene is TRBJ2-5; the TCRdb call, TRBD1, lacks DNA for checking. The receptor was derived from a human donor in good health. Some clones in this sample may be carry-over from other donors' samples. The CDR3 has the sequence CSVVDPYTGLGETQYF.